Listed here is a single T cell receptor beta chain. Its target antigen remains unknown. There are no base qualities to consult, and no much larger clone falls within one base. The sample originates from a study of T cell repertoires in MIS-A myocarditis (dated by TCRdb to between 2021 and 2024). V was cut back by 3 bases and J by 2 bases, leaving a gap of 10 bases between them. Spanning cysteine to phenylalanine, the CDR3 consists of 14 amino acids. The sequence is cut down to CDR3 DNA, 42 bases in frame from base 1. CDR1 and CDR2, per the germline V gene (reference sequence), are MNHEY and SMNVEV. Amplification of TCRbeta CDR3 regions relied on the immunoSEQ bias-controlled multiplex PCR, followed by high-throughput sequencing. The study's processing was this. The immunoSEQ vendor pipeline collapsed and filtered CDR3 sequences to measure the abundance and frequency of each unique TCRbeta CDR3. Dominant CDR3 amino acid sequences were clustered with SARS-CoV-2-specific ImmuneCODE TCRbeta sequences by CD-HIT at a 90% global sequence identity threshold. A clone was classed as hyperexpanded at a frequency of 0.1 to 1 and as large at a frequency of 0.01 to 0.1. The CDR3 amino acid sequences and the V and J gene assignments of the dominant clones were confirmed with MiXCR. The R stringdist package was used to compute Levenshtein distances between the patient clonotypes and the ImmuneCODE hits. Entries here come from immuneACCESS through TCRdb and include only in-frame sequences with V and J called. Some clones fail to appear in such tables; in the studies checked, an unresolved V gene covers under half of the shortfall, and the cause of the remainder is unknown. V and J calls plus clone size are reproduced from that table; the DNA served to infer D and trimming. The sample table records around 7,000 clones; around four fifths of these occur just once. Together, the top ten hold approximately 19% of the sample.

The QIAamp DNA FFPE kit was used to extract genomic DNA from formalin-fixed paraffin-embedded autopsy tissue. Sequenced input: right inferior lung lobe tissue obtained at autopsy. This chain is built from TRBV27 and TRBJ1-1; the D gene is perhaps TRBD1, on 5 matching bases. The receptor comes from a man aged 18 to 30 with fulminant myocarditis from multisystem inflammatory syndrome in adults (MIS-A) after COVID-19. The DNA sequence is TGTGCCAGCAGTTTGCGGCAGGGTAACACTGAAGCTTTCTTT. It codes for CASSLRQGNTEAFF.